This T cell receptor (beta chain) was sequenced in a study of cytomegalovirus exposure and HLA in healthy donors. The CDR3 has 14 amino acids. V lost 3 bases, J lost 7 bases, and 5 bases stayed unmatched. CDR1 MRHNA and CDR2 SNTAGT come from the germline V gene. 13 Jbeta primers and 60 Vbeta primers were used for the PCR. Profiling relied on immunoSEQ multiplex PCR, and the TCRdb table lists in-frame clones only, not all of them. The data show some 150,000 clones, with 79% seen just once and approximately 6% held by the top ten. Material: PBMCs. This sequence was found in a man between 45 and 60 years old in good health and CMV-seropositive. The rearrangement uses TRBV6-4 and TRBJ1-5; TRBD1 matches at 8 bases. In DNA, the CDR3 is TGTGCCAGCAGTGAACAGGGGGGAGAGCAGCCCCAGCATTTT. Translation: CASSEQGGEQPQHF.